This TCR beta chain emerged from a study of cytomegalovirus exposure and HLA in healthy donors. 60 Vbeta and 13 Jbeta primers were used in PCR. Method: immunoSEQ multiplex PCR; TCRdb's copy keeps in-frame clones and lacks some. The profile shows fewer than 300,000 clones, 86% of them singletons. Per germline, CDR1 MDHEN and CDR2 SYDVKM. J was trimmed by 1 base and V by 8 bases; bases with no gene match: 10. There are 16 residues in the CDR3. The rearrangement joins TRBV28 to TRBJ1-5; 8 bases map to TRBD1. This TCR was sampled from a middle-aged man in good health and CMV-seropositive. The sample comprised PBMCs. CDR3: CASGLRRQGSNQPQHF. CDR3 coding DNA: TGTGCCAGCGGCCTGAGGCGACAGGGGAGCAATCAGCCCCAGCATTTT.